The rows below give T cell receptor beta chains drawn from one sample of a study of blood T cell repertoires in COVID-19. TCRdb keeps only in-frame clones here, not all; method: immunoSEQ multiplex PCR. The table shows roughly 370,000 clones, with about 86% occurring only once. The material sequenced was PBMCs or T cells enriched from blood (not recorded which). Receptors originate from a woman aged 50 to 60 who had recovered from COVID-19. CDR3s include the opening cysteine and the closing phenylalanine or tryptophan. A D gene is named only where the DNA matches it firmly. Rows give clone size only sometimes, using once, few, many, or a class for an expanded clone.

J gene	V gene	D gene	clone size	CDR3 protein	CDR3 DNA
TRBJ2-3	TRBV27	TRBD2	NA	CASWTRNLRNTQYF	TGTGCCAGCTGGACTAGAAACCTCCGAAATACGCAGTATTTT
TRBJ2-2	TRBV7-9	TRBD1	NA	CASSPHRGAVGELFF	TGTGCCAGCAGCCCGCACAGGGGGGCGGTCGGGGAGCTGTTTTTT
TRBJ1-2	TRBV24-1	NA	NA	CATSDSHSSYYGYTF	TGTGCCACCAGTGATTCCCACAGTTCTTACTATGGCTACACCTTC
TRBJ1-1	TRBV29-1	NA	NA	CSVVTGEAFF	TGCAGCGTCGTTACAGGTGAAGCTTTCTTT
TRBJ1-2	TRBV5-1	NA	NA	CASSLSGGDYGYTF	TGCGCCAGCAGCTTGTCCGGAGGGGACTATGGCTACACCTTC
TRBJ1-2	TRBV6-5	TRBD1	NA	CASREQGDYGYTF	TGTGCCAGCAGGGAGCAGGGGGACTATGGCTACACCTTC
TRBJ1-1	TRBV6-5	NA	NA	CASSYSPGYTEAFF	TGTGCCAGCAGTTACAGTCCAGGGTACACTGAAGCTTTCTTT
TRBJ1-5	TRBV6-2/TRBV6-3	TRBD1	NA	CASSGNPGQGSNQPQHF	TGTGCCAGCAGTGGGAATCCGGGACAGGGTAGCAATCAGCCCCAGCATTTT
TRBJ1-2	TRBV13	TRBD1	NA	CASSSGGTGHGYTF	TGTGCCAGCAGCTCAGGGGGGACAGGGCATGGCTACACCTTC
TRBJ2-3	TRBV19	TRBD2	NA	CASSMVLAAGPDTQYF	TGTGCCAGTAGTATGGTGCTAGCGGCGGGTCCAGATACGCAGTATTTT
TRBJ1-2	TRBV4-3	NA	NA	CASSQVGYGYTF	TGCGCCAGCAGCCAAGTCGGCTATGGCTACACCTTC
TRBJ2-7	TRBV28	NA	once	CASSTTYEQYF	TGTGCCAGCAGTACTACATACGAGCAGTACTTC
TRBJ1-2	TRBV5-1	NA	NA	CASSGQNHYGYTF	TGCGCCAGCAGCGGGCAAAACCACTATGGCTACACCTTC